These T cell receptor beta chains were read from a single sample in a study of lymphopenia after photon versus proton radiotherapy. This table comes from immunoSEQ multiplex PCR, and its TCRdb copy is limited to in-frame clones, with some not included. Of 25,000 to 35,000 clones in the sample, 85% to 90% were seen once. The source material was peripheral blood, sampled from a patient treated with proton-based radiotherapy. These receptors were collected from a woman aged 70 to 79 with pancreatic cancer. Some clones in this sample may be carry-over from other donors' samples. CDR3s include the opening cysteine and the closing phenylalanine or tryptophan. D genes are given only for firm matches. Size is stated for part of the rows, as once, few or many counts, or as a class when the clone is expanded.

size	V	D	J	CDR3	DNA
NA	TRBV9	TRBD2	TRBJ2-2	CASSVIGLAGEVTNTGELFF	TGTGCCAGCAGCGTTATCGGGCTAGCGGGAGAAGTGACTAACACCGGGGAGCTGTTTTTT
NA	TRBV5-6	TRBD1	TRBJ2-7	CASSSTGTYEQYF	TGTGCCAGCAGCTCGACAGGGACCTACGAGCAGTACTTC
NA	TRBV7-9	TRBD1	TRBJ2-1	CASSLGTGDTNNEQFF	TGTGCCAGCAGCTTAGGCACAGGGGATACGAACAATGAGCAGTTCTTC
NA	TRBV28	TRBD2	TRBJ2-1	CASTTWTSGRRSEQFF	TGTGCCAGCACTACCTGGACTAGCGGGAGAAGGAGTGAGCAGTTCTTC
once	TRBV5-1	TRBD2	TRBJ2-3	CASSPGTSQDTQYF	TGCGCCAGCAGCCCTGGGACTAGCCAAGATACGCAGTATTTT
NA	TRBV4-1	NA	TRBJ2-1	CASSRPGPKYNEQFF	TGCGCCAGCAGCCGTCCGGGGCCGAAGTACAATGAGCAGTTCTTC
NA	TRBV28	TRBD1	TRBJ1-2	CASINHSGTGGSYTF	TGTGCCAGCATAAATCACTCCGGGACAGGGGGCAGCTACACCTTC
NA	TRBV28	TRBD1	TRBJ1-2	CASNSGIGTGNYGYTF	TGTGCCAGCAATTCCGGTATTGGGACAGGGAACTATGGCTACACCTTC
once	TRBV21-1	NA	TRBJ2-3	CASDRMLAGTSTDTQYF	TGTGCCAGCGATAGGATGCTAGCGGGTACTAGCACAGATACGCAGTATTTT
NA	TRBV30	TRBD1	TRBJ2-7	CAWSVHDRGEQYF	TGTGCCTGGAGTGTACACGACAGGGGCGAGCAGTACTTC
NA	TRBV5-4	NA	TRBJ1-4	CASSLDPSTAGEKLFF	TGTGCCAGCAGCTTGGACCCATCAACGGCGGGTGAAAAACTGTTTTTT
NA	TRBV15	NA	TRBJ1-2	CATSRASWEQLYYGYTF	TGTGCCACCAGCAGAGCGAGTTGGGAACAGCTCTACTATGGCTACACCTTC
few	TRBV5-1	NA	TRBJ1-2	CASSSDTGWDYGYTF	TGCGCCAGCAGCTCCGACACGGGGTGGGACTATGGCTACACCTTC
NA	TRBV18	NA	TRBJ2-2	CASSPQGTGELFF	TGTGCCAGCTCACCACAAGGGACCGGGGAGCTGTTTTTT
NA	TRBV28	TRBD1	TRBJ2-4	CASNPTTGTGKNIQYF	TGTGCCAGTAACCCAACAACCGGGACAGGGAAAAACATTCAGTACTTC
NA	TRBV12-1	NA	TRBJ2-5	CATGETQYF	TGTGCCACTGGAGAGACCCAGTACTTC
NA	TRBV2	NA	TRBJ1-5	CASKEGRGNSNQPQHF	TGTGCCAGCAAGGAGGGCAGGGGCAATAGCAATCAGCCCCAGCATTTT
NA	TRBV19	TRBD2	TRBJ2-5	CASSNGTSGSGETQYF	TGTGCCAGTAGTAACGGGACTAGCGGGAGTGGAGAGACCCAGTACTTC
NA	TRBV4-2	TRBD2	TRBJ2-2	CASSQSGGVGELFF	TGTGCCAGCAGCCAAAGCGGGGGGGTCGGGGAGCTGTTTTTT
NA	TRBV7-3	TRBD1	TRBJ2-1	CASSLTGRTQGANEQFF	TGTGCCAGCAGCTTAACGGGACGGACGCAGGGGGCCAATGAGCAGTTCTTC
NA	TRBV5-6	TRBD2	TRBJ2-7	CASSPRALAGEYF	TGTGCCAGCAGCCCGAGGGCCCTAGCGGGGGAGTACTTC
NA	TRBV10-3	NA	TRBJ1-1	CAISESISQFMNTEAFF	TGTGCCATCAGTGAGTCGATTAGTCAGTTTATGAACACTGAAGCTTTCTTT
once	TRBV5-1	NA	TRBJ2-5	CASSLWGDHQETQYF	TGCGCCAGCAGCTTGTGGGGGGACCACCAAGAGACCCAGTACTTC
NA	TRBV28	TRBD1	TRBJ1-3	CASSPRDSRRGNTIYF	TGTGCCAGCAGTCCCCGGGACAGCCGAAGGGGAAACACCATATATTTT
NA	TRBV27	NA	TRBJ2-7	CASTHMGEQYF	TGTGCCAGCACGCACATGGGCGAGCAGTACTTC
NA	TRBV28	NA	TRBJ1-5	CASSLLQGSNQPQHF	TGTGCCAGCAGTTTACTTCAGGGTAGCAATCAGCCCCAGCATTTT
NA	TRBV28	NA	TRBJ2-1	CASSLPGSNEQFF	TGTGCCAGCAGTTTACCCGGGTCCAATGAGCAGTTCTTC
once	TRBV6-5	NA	TRBJ2-7	CASSTRETYEQYF	TGTGCCAGCAGCACTCGGGAGACCTACGAGCAGTACTTC
NA	TRBV27	TRBD2	TRBJ2-1	CASSPRQDRLAGSYNEQFF	TGTGCCAGCAGCCCCAGACAGGACCGACTAGCGGGTTCCTACAATGAGCAGTTCTTC
NA	TRBV6-4	TRBD1	TRBJ1-2	CASSDSTRGRGLGYTF	TGTGCCAGCAGTGACTCGACTCGGGGCAGGGGGCTTGGCTACACCTTC
NA	TRBV28	NA	TRBJ1-4	CASSLLFGSNEKLFF	TGTGCCAGCAGTTTATTGTTCGGATCTAATGAAAAACTGTTTTTT
once	TRBV14	TRBD1	TRBJ1-1	CASSPGGWEAFF	TGTGCCAGCAGCCCAGGGGGCTGGGAAGCTTTCTTT
NA	TRBV11-3	NA	TRBJ2-3	CASSLIGRYTDTQYF	TGTGCCAGCAGCTTAATAGGGAGATACACAGATACGCAGTATTTT
once	TRBV7-6	NA	TRBJ1-2	CASSFSDSMPYGYTF	TGTGCCAGCAGCTTTTCAGACTCCATGCCCTATGGCTACACCTTC
NA	TRBV11-3	NA	TRBJ2-1	CAGSLEGYNNEQFF	TGTGCCGGCAGCTTAGAGGGCTATAACAATGAGCAGTTCTTC
NA	TRBV7-9	NA	TRBJ2-2	CASNKVSANTGELFF	TGTGCCAGCAACAAAGTTTCCGCGAACACCGGGGAGCTGTTTTTT
NA	TRBV25-1	NA	TRBJ1-4	CASRETGRGNEKLFF	TGTGCCAGCAGGGAGACGGGCAGGGGAAATGAAAAACTGTTTTTT
few	TRBV18	NA	TRBJ2-2	CASSVRDPNTGELFF	TGTGCCAGCTCAGTCCGGGACCCGAACACCGGGGAGCTGTTTTTT
once	TRBV28	TRBD2	TRBJ2-7	CASSSTSGFSYEQYF	TGTGCCAGCAGTTCTACTAGCGGGTTTTCCTACGAGCAGTACTTC
NA	TRBV5-1	TRBD2	TRBJ2-5	CASSPGLAGGQETQYF	TGCGCCAGCAGCCCCGGACTAGCGGGAGGTCAAGAGACCCAGTACTTC
NA	TRBV19	NA	TRBJ2-1	CASSPGLGEQFF	TGTGCCAGTAGTCCCGGGTTGGGTGAGCAGTTCTTC
NA	TRBV19	TRBD1	TRBJ2-3	CASSRQGSADTQYF	TGTGCCAGTAGTAGACAGGGCTCGGCAGATACGCAGTATTTT
NA	TRBV2	NA	TRBJ2-7	CASRLSYEQYF	TGTGCCAGCAGACTCTCCTACGAGCAGTACTTC
NA	TRBV9	NA	TRBJ2-7	CASSVATNSYEQYF	TGTGCCAGCAGCGTGGCGACTAACTCCTACGAGCAGTACTTC
once	TRBV10-2	TRBD1	TRBJ2-6	CASIRGTGANVLTF	TGCGCCAGCATCAGGGGGACCGGGGCCAACGTCCTGACTTTC
once	TRBV19	TRBD1	TRBJ1-5	CASSIDSTGLNQPQHF	TGTGCCAGTAGTATAGACTCGACAGGGTTAAATCAGCCCCAGCATTTT
NA	TRBV7-9	NA	TRBJ1-2	CASMGGTDYGYTF	TGTGCCAGCATGGGGGGAACGGACTATGGCTACACCTTC
NA	TRBV9	NA	TRBJ2-1	CASSVAASPVGQFF	TGTGCCAGCAGCGTAGCCGCTAGCCCTGTGGGGCAGTTCTTC
NA	TRBV11-3	NA	TRBJ2-7	CASSLGRGSYEQYF	TGTGCCAGCAGCTTAGGACGAGGCTCCTACGAGCAGTACTTC
NA	TRBV30	NA	TRBJ2-7	CAWSVVDEQYF	TGTGCCTGGAGTGTAGTAGACGAGCAGTACTTC